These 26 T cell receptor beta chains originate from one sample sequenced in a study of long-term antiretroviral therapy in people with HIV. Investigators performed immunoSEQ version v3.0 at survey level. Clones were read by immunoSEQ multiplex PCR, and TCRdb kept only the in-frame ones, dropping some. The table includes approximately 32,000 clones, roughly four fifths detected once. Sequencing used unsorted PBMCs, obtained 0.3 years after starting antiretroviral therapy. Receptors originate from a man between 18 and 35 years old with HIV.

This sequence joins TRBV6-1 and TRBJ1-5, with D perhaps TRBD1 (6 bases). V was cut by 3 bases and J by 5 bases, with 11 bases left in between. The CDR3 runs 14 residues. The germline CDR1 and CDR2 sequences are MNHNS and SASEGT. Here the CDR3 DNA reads TGTGCCAGCAGTGAGGGACAAAAGCATCAGCCCCAGCATTTT. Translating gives CASSEGQKHQPQHF.

CDR3 coding DNA: TGCGCCAGCAGCTCGACCCCAGGAAGATTTCATGGCTACACCTTC. This translates into CASSSTPGRFHGYTF. The rearrangement uses TRBV5-1 and TRBJ1-2; D ambiguous. CDR3 length: 15 amino acids. Germline CDR1 SGHRS, CDR2 YFSETQ. The V end was cut by 3 bases, the J end by 6 bases, with 18 bases between.

The CDR3 protein is CSVVVGNEKLFF. The CDR3, as DNA: TGCAGCGTTGTGGTGGGAAATGAAAAACTGTTTTTT. This sequence joins TRBV29-1 and TRBJ1-4; D not certain. The CDR3 loop spans 12 amino acids. Germline V gene data show CDR1 as SQVTM and CDR2 as ANQGSEA. The V gene lost 4 bases and the J gene lost 5 bases, with 8 bases spanning the gap.

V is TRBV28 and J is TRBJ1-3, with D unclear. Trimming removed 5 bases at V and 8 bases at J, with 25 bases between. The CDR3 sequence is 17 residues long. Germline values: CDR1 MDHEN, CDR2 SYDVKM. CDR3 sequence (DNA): TGTGCCAGCAGTCCCCTCCCCGTACGGGAGTCCCAGGACACCATATATTTT. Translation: CASSPLPVRESQDTIYF.

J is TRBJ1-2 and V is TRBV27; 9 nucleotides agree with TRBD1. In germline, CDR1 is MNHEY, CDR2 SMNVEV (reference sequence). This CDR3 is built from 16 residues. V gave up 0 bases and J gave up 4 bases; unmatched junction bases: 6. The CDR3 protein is CASSLSGGTGFYGYTF. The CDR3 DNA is TGTGCCAGCAGTTTATCGGGTGGGACAGGGTTCTATGGCTACACCTTC.

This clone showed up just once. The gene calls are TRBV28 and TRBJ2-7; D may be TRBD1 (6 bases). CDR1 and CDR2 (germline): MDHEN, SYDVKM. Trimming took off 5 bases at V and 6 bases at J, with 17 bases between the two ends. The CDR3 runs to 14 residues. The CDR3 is CASSPTRTDLEQYF. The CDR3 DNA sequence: TGTGCCAGCAGTCCCACCCGGACAGACCTCGAGCAGTACTTC.

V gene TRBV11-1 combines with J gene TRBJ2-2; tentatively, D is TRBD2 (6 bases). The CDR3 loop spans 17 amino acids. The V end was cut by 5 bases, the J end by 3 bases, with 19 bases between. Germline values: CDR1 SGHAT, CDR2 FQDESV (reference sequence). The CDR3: CASSRAAGKTYTGELFF. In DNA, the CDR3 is TGTGCCAGCAGCCGCGCGGCGGGGAAGACATACACCGGGGAGCTGTTTTTT.

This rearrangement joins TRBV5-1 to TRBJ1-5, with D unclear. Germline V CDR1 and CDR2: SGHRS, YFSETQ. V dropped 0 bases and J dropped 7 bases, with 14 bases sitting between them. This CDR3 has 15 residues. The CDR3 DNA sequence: TGCGCCAGCAGCTTGGATGGCGCCTCGGGGCAGCCCCAGCATTTT. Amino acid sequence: CASSLDGASGQPQHF.

CDR3 nucleotides: TGTGCCAGCAGTTTGGTAGGAGGGGTAACTGAAGCTTTCTTT. Protein sequence: CASSLVGGVTEAFF. The gene calls are TRBV27 and TRBJ1-1, with D possibly TRBD1 on 5 matching bases. This CDR3 is 14 amino acids long. Germline V gene data show CDR1 as MNHEY and CDR2 as SMNVEV (reference sequence). V lost 3 bases and J 5 bases, leaving 13 bases between the germline ends.

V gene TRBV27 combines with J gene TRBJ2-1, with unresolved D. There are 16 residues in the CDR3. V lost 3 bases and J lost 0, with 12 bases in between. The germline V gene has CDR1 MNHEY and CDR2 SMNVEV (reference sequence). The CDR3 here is CASSFRARSSYNEQFF. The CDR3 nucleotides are TGTGCCAGCAGTTTTCGGGCCCGGAGCTCCTACAATGAGCAGTTCTTC.

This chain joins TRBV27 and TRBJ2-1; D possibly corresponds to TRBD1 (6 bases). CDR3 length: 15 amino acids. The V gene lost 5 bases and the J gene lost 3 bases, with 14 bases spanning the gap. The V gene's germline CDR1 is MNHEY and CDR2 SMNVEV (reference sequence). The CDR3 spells CASSPGTTNYNEQFF. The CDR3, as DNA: TGTGCCAGCAGTCCCGGGACAACCAACTACAATGAGCAGTTCTTC.

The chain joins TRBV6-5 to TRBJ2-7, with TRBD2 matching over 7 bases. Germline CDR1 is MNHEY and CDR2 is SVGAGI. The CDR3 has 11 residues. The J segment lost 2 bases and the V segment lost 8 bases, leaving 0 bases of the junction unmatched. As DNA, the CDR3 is TGTGCCAGCGGGAGGGCCTACGAGCAGTACTTC. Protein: CASGRAYEQYF.

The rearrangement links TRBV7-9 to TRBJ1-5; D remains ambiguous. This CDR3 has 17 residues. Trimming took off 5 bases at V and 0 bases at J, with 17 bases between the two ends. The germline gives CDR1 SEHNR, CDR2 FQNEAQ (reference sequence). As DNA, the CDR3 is TGTGCCAGCAGCCCCGATGCAGGTGGCTATAGCAATCAGCCCCAGCATTTT. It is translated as CASSPDAGGYSNQPQHF.

CDR3 DNA sequence: TGCAGCGTCCTAGGGACTCCCGAGGGGTACGAGCAGTACTTC. It translates to CSVLGTPEGYEQYF. The gene calls are TRBV29-1 and TRBJ2-7; a weak D match, TRBD2 (6 bases). CDR3 length: 14 amino acids. The germline V gene has CDR1 SQVTM and CDR2 ANQGSEA. The germline V and J ends were trimmed by 6 bases and 4 bases, with 19 bases remaining between them.

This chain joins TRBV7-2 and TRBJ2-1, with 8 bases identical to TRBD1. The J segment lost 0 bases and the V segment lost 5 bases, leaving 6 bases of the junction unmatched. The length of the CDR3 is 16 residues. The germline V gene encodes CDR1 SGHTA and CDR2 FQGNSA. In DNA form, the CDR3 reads TGTGCCAGCAGCATAGACAGGGGTACCTCCTACAATGAGCAGTTCTTC. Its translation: CASSIDRGTSYNEQFF. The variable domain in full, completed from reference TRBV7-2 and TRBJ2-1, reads GAGVSQSPSNKVTEKGKDVELRCDPISGHTALYWYRQSLGQGLEFLIYFQGNSAPDKSGLPSDRFSAERTGGSVSTLTIQRTQQEDSAVYLCASSIDRGTSYNEQFFGPGTRLTVL.

The CDR3: CASSQEVSGRALETQYF. The CDR3, as DNA: TGCGCCAGCAGCCAAGAAGTAAGCGGGAGGGCCCTAGAGACCCAGTACTTC. The chain is built from TRBV4-1 and TRBJ2-5; 10 nucleotides match TRBD2. Germline V gene sequence: CDR1 MGHRA, CDR2 YSYEKL. V lost 0 bases to trimming and J lost 4 bases; unmatched junction nucleotides: 8. This CDR3 has 17 amino acids.

The CDR3 coding sequence is TGTGCCAGCAGTTGGCGGACCCCCGAAGCCCAGCCCCAGCATTTT. Its translation: CASSWRTPEAQPQHF. The J gene is TRBJ1-5, the V gene TRBV6-5; D ambiguous. This CDR3 spans 15 amino acids. The germline V and J ends were trimmed by 4 bases and 7 bases, with 17 bases remaining between them. Germline CDR1 MNHEY, CDR2 SVGAGI.

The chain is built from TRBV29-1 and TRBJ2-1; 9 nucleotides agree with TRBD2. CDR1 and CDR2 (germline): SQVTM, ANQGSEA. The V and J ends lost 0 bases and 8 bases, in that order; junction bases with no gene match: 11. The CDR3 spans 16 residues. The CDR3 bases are TGCAGCGTTGAAGATCCCCTTAGCGGGGGAGACTATGAGCAGTTCTTC. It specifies CSVEDPLSGGDYEQFF.

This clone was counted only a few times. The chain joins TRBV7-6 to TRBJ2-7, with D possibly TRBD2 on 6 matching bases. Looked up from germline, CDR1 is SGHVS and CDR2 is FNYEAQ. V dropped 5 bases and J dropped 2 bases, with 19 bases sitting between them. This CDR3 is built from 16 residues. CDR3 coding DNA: TGTGCCAGCAGCCCCCTTCCGGGAGAGCCCACCTACGAGCAGTACTTC. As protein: CASSPLPGEPTYEQYF. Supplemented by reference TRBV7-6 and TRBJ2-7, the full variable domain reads GAGVSQSPRYKVTKRGQDVALRCDPISGHVSLYWYRQALGQGPEFLTYFNYEAQQDKSGLPNDRFSAERPEGSISTLTIQRTEQRDSAMYRCASSPLPGEPTYEQYFGPGTRLTVT.

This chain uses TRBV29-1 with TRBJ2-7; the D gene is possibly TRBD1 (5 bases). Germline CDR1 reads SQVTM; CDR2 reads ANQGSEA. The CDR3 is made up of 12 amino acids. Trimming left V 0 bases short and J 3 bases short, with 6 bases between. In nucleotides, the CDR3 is TGCAGCGTTGAAGAAGGGGACTACGAGCAGTACTTC. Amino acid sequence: CSVEEGDYEQYF.

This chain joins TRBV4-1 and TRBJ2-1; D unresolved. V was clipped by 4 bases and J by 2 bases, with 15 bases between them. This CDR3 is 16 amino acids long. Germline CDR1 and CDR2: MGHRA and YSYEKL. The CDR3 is CASSLHDRPAYNEQFF. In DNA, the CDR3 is TGCGCCAGCAGCCTGCACGACCGACCCGCCTACAATGAGCAGTTCTTC.

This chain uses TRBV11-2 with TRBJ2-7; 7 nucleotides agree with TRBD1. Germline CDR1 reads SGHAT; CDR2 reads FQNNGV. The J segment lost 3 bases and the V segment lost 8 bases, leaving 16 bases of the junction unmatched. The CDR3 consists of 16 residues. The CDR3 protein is CASRSHDRVEVYEQYF. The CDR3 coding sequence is TGTGCCAGCCGCTCACATGACAGGGTGGAGGTCTACGAGCAGTACTTC.

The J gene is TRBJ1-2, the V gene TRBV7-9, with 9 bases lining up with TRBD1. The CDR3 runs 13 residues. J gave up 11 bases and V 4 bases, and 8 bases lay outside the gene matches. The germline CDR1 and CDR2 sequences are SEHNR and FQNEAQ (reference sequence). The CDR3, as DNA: TGTGCCAGCAGCTCGGCGACAGGGGGGCAGTACACCTTC. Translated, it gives CASSSATGGQYTF.

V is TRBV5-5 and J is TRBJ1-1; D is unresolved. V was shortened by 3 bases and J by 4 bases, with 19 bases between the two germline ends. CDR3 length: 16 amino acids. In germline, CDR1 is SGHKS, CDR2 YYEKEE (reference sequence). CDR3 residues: CASSSAISRVVTEAFF. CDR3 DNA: TGTGCCAGCAGCTCCGCAATCAGCCGGGTGGTCACTGAAGCTTTCTTT.

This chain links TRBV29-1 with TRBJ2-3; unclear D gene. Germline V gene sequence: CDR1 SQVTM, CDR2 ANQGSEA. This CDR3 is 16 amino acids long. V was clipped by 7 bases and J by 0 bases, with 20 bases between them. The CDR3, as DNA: TGCAGCGCCGATCCCCCGGGTGTGCCTAGCACAGATACGCAGTATTTT. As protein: CSADPPGVPSTDTQYF.

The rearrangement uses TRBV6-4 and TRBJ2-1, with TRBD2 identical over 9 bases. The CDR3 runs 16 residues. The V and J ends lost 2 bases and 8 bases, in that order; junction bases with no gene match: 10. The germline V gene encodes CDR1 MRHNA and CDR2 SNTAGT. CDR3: CASSDRRLAEVDEQFF. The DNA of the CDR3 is TGTGCCAGCAGTGACAGGAGACTAGCGGAGGTTGATGAGCAGTTCTTC.